This T cell receptor (beta chain) is drawn from a study of OX40 agonist ivuxolimab in advanced cancers. Across the study: It was permissible to have had prior anti-PD-1, anti-PD-L1 or anti-CTLA-4 therapy, and around 41% had some. Overall study results and limits: Among the lowest peripheral clonal expansion occurred in 0.1-3.0 mg/kg partial responders. No antigen was identified for the clonally expanded peripheral T cells.

This clone was detected once. The target antigen is unknown. Between the trimmed V and J ends, which lost 3 bases and 7 bases, there was a span of 6 bases. The CDR3 runs 12 residues. Looked up from germline, CDR1 is MGHRA and CDR2 is YSYEKL. Assay: immunoSEQ multiplex PCR; the TCRdb copy retains only in-frame clones and omits some. Of roughly 65,000 clones in the sample, about nine tenths were seen once. The sample was CD4+ or CD8+ T cells sorted from blood, taken in a trial of the OX40 agonist ivuxolimab. This chain uses TRBV4-1 with TRBJ1-4; D is uncertain. This TCR was sampled from an adult with an advanced solid tumor such as melanoma, head and neck, liver or kidney cancer. CDR3 region: CASSQGSEKLFF. The CDR3, as DNA: TGCGCCAGCAGCCAGGGTAGTGAAAAACTGTTTTTT.